Below, 26 T cell receptor beta chains from the same sample are listed, as sequenced in a study of neurological immune-mediated disorders (dated by TCRdb to 2018 to 2020). Libraries were made using 5' RACE. Sequencing was carried out with an Illumina HiSeq 2500. TCRdb passed the public sequencing reads through fastp at Q25 and MiXCR, retaining productive beta sequences. Rows with a matching CDR3 protein are joined into one entry that keeps the most common DNA and genes. The sample includes roughly 27,000 distinct CDR3 sequences, with 20% to 25% observed a single time. The ten largest clonotypes hold around 15% of the sample. Sequencing input: PBMCs. The source of these receptors is a woman in her fifties or sixties in good health.

In this sample, this clonotype turned up many times. The V gene is TRBV11-2, the J gene TRBJ2-5; 9 bases are a match to TRBD2. Germline V gives CDR1 SGHAT, CDR2 FQNNGV. V gave up 1 base and J gave up 2 bases; unmatched junction bases: 5. This CDR3 region has 16 residues. The CDR3 reads CASSLGSSGNQETQYF. In nucleotides, the CDR3 is TGTGCCAGCAGCTTAGGTTCTAGCGGGAATCAAGAGACCCAGTACTTC.

The chain combines TRBV7-9 with TRBJ2-5; D unclear. Germline lookup yields CDR1 SEHNR and CDR2 FQNEAQ (reference sequence). V was cut by 10 bases and J by 4 bases, with 10 bases left in between. The CDR3 runs 11 residues. Written as DNA, the CDR3 is TGTGCCAACCGCTGGGGAGAGACCCAGTACTTC. Its translation: CANRWGETQYF.

This clonotype was observed at least ten times. The V call is TRBV12-3 or TRBV12-4, the J call TRBJ1-1; 8 bases are shared with TRBD1. V lost 3 bases to trimming and J lost 4 bases; unmatched junction nucleotides: 7. The CDR3 covers 15 residues. Written as DNA, the CDR3 is TGTGCCAGCAGTTTCCAGGGGGCGAGGGGCACTGAAGCTTTCTTT. It yields the protein CASSFQGARGTEAFF.

This clonotype was seen ten or more times. This chain joins TRBV18 and TRBJ2-4, with a tentative D call TRBD1 (5 bases). This CDR3 has 15 residues. Germline CDR1 reads KGHSH; CDR2 reads LQKENI. Trimming left V 2 bases short and J 1 base short, with 9 bases between. The CDR3 coding sequence is TGTGCCAGCTCACCATTGACAGCGGCCAAAAACATTCAGTACTTC. Translated, it gives CASSPLTAAKNIQYF.

V is TRBV12-5 and J is TRBJ2-1; 8 bases map to TRBD2. V shed 0 bases and J 8 bases; nucleotides not matched to a gene: 15. CDR3 length equals 18 residues. CDR1 is LGHNT and CDR2 is FRNRAP in the germline V gene. CDR3 in amino acids: CASGLVPDGRALDDEQFF. As DNA, the CDR3 is TGTGCTAGTGGTTTGGTACCGGACGGGAGGGCCCTCGATGATGAGCAGTTCTTC. Supplemented by reference TRBV12-5 and TRBJ2-1, the full variable domain reads DARVTQTPRHKVTEMGQEVTMRCQPILGHNTVFWYRQTMMQGLELLAYFRNRAPLDDSGMPKDRFSAEMPDATLATLKIQPSEPRDSAVYFCASGLVPDGRALDDEQFFGPGTRLTVL.

The rearrangement joins TRBV20-1 to TRBJ2-1; D may correspond to TRBD1 or TRBD2 (5 bases each). This CDR3 region has 14 residues. The germline V and J ends were trimmed by 0 bases and 9 bases, with 15 bases remaining between them. Looked up from germline, CDR1 is DFQATT and CDR2 is SNEGSKA (reference sequence). The CDR3 is CSARDPGTPGEQFF. CDR3 sequence (DNA): TGCAGTGCTAGAGATCCTGGGACCCCCGGTGAGCAGTTCTTC.

There are many counts of this clonotype. The chain recombines TRBV15 with TRBJ1-6; D is ambiguous. Germline V CDR1 and CDR2: LNHNV, YYDKDF (reference sequence). The CDR3 loop spans 18 amino acids. V gave up 0 bases and J gave up 7 bases, with 19 bases separating them. The CDR3 DNA is TGTGCCACCAGCAGAGATACGAATAGACCCGGGAGGAATTCACCCCTCCACTTT. Protein: CATSRDTNRPGRNSPLHF.

This clonotype was found many times. The chain has TRBV24-1 and TRBJ2-1; 8 nucleotides agree with TRBD1. V shed 1 base, J shed 7 bases, and the junction held 2 bases outside the gene matches. The germline V gene encodes CDR1 KGHDR and CDR2 SFDVKD. The CDR3 consists of 14 residues. This CDR3 reads CATSDFTGGNEQFF. DNA of the CDR3: TGTGCCACCAGTGATTTTACAGGGGGAAATGAGCAGTTCTTC.

This clonotype was detected many times. CDR3 sequence (DNA): TGCGCCAGCAGCTTGGGGGTCGGGGAATCCCCGTGGTATTTT. It yields the protein CASSLGVGESPWYF. The chain joins TRBV5-1 to TRBJ2-3; TRBD2 is a possible D gene (5 bases). Trimming shortened V by 0 bases and J by 14 bases, and 19 bases separated the two germline ends. Germline CDR1 is SGHRS and CDR2 is YFSETQ. The CDR3 spans 14 residues.

This clonotype was recorded at least ten times. The chain links TRBV5-6 to TRBJ2-5; no reliable D call. In germline, CDR1 is SGHDT, CDR2 YYEEEE. The CDR3 covers 13 residues. Trimming shortened V by 2 bases and J by 4 bases, and 9 bases separated the two germline ends. The chain's CDR3 is CASSFRPGETQYF. The CDR3 DNA is TGTGCCAGCAGCTTCAGACCGGGAGAGACCCAGTACTTC.

In regard to this clonotype: A much larger clone is a single base away; this may be a read error. V usage is TRBV9 and J usage is TRBJ1-2; possibly TRBD1 for D (6 bases). The CDR3 totals 12 residues. Between the trimmed V and J ends, which lost 6 bases and 10 bases, there was a span of 16 bases. The germline CDR1 and CDR2 sequences are SGDLS and YYNGEE. The CDR3 loop is CASTVFGGDYTF. CDR3 DNA sequence: TGTGCCAGCACCGTGTTCGGGGGCGACTACACCTTC.

This clonotype was counted once. The rearrangement joins TRBV5-1 to TRBJ2-1, with TRBD2 matching 10 bases. CDR1 SGHRS and CDR2 YFSETQ come from the germline V gene. The V segment lost 2 bases and the J segment 7 bases; nucleotides outside the gene matches: 6. The CDR3 is made up of 15 amino acids. This chain's CDR3 is CASSLASGSFNEQFF. The DNA of the CDR3 is TGCGCCAGCAGCTTAGCTAGCGGGAGTTTTAATGAGCAGTTCTTC.

This clonotype was recorded at least ten times. The chain links TRBV20-1 to TRBJ1-6; D may be TRBD1 (6 bases). CDR1 is DFQATT, CDR2 SNEGSKA, per germline (reference sequence). The CDR3 consists of 13 residues. The ends were cut back, 3 bases at V and 14 bases at J, with 17 bases in the middle. The CDR3 DNA is TGCAGTGCTAGGGGGCAGGGGATTGCATCCCTCCACTTT. Protein: CSARGQGIASLHF.

Many counts were recorded for this clonotype. The rearrangement joins TRBV3-2 to TRBJ1-1; the table's D call, TRBD1, has no DNA check behind it. TRBV3-2 is classified as a pseudogene. The CDR3 runs to 17 residues. The DNA for the CDR3 is TGTGCCAGCAGCCCCACCCCGACAGGGGAAAGGTCCACTGAAGCTTTCTTT. Its translation is CASSPTPTGERSTEAFF.

This clonotype came up many times. The chain carries TRBV20-1 and TRBJ1-5, with a possible D match to TRBD1 (5 bases). The length of the CDR3 is 18 residues. The ends were cut back, 1 base at V and 2 bases at J, with 21 bases in the middle. From germline, CDR1 is DFQATT and CDR2 SNEGSKA (reference sequence). CDR3 nucleotides: TGCAGTGCTAGAGGTTCGACGCAGGGATTTGTTCGCAATCAGCCCCAGCATTTT. Its translation: CSARGSTQGFVRNQPQHF.

This clonotype was counted at least ten times. The V and J genes are TRBV20-1 and TRBJ2-1; D gene unclear. The germline V gene has CDR1 DFQATT and CDR2 SNEGSKA (reference sequence). V was clipped by 5 bases and J by 6 bases, with 14 bases between them. The CDR3 is made up of 13 amino acids. The CDR3 bases are TGCAGTGCTGTGGCACCCCCTCGCAATGAGCAGTTCTTC. The encoded protein is CSAVAPPRNEQFF.

Ten or more counts support this clonotype. The chain recombines TRBV25-1 with TRBJ1-5, with 11 bases that match TRBD1. The germline gives CDR1 MGHDK, CDR2 SYGVNS. The CDR3 totals 18 residues. V trimming: 2 bases; J trimming: 1 base; junction bases outside the gene matches: 7. CDR3 in DNA: TGTGCCAGCAGTGAAGGGACAGGGGGTTGGTCGAGCAATCAGCCCCAGCATTTT. This gives the protein CASSEGTGGWSSNQPQHF.

The sample holds many counts of this clonotype. The rearrangement links TRBV20-1 to TRBJ2-1; D might be TRBD1 (6 bases). Trimming shortened V by 5 bases and J by 8 bases, and 7 bases separated the two germline ends. The CDR3 extends over 10 amino acids. Germline-derived CDR1 and CDR2 are DFQATT and SNEGSKA (reference sequence). The DNA of the CDR3 is TGCAGTGCTTCAGGGGATGAGCAGTTCTTC. This codes for CSASGDEQFF.

This clonotype was counted many times. One end of the junction varies from germline; a read error may be responsible. This chain uses TRBV15 with TRBJ1-2, with 11 nucleotides matching TRBD1. Germline loops: CDR1 LNHNV, CDR2 YYDKDF (reference sequence). There are 16 residues in the CDR3. Here the CDR3 DNA reads TGTGCCACCAGCACCCGGACAGGGGGCGTCGTTGTCCAACTCCACTTC. It translates to CATSTRTGGVVVQLHF.

This clonotype was seen repeatedly, ten times or more. The rearrangement joins TRBV6-4 to TRBJ2-3, with 7 bases identical to TRBD1. The CDR3 extends over 14 amino acids. In germline, CDR1 is MRHNA, CDR2 SNTAGT. The J segment lost 3 bases and the V segment lost 4 bases, leaving 4 bases of the junction unmatched. The CDR3 DNA reads as TGTGCCAGCAGTGGGGGACAGCCTACAGATACGCAGTATTTT. It specifies CASSGGQPTDTQYF.

This clonotype was counted ten times or more. The chain is built from TRBV5-1 and TRBJ2-3, with 9 positions matching TRBD2. The V and J ends lost 7 bases and 3 bases, in that order; junction bases with no gene match: 9. This CDR3 region has 15 residues. Germline V gene lookup returns CDR1 SGHRS and CDR2 YFSETQ. The CDR3 sequence: CASGIAGDRTDTQYF. For the CDR3, the DNA is TGCGCCAGCGGGATAGCGGGAGATAGGACAGATACGCAGTATTTT.

This clonotype occurred many times. The chain links TRBV29-1 to TRBJ2-1, with D possibly being TRBD2 (6 bases). CDR1 is SQVTM and CDR2 is ANQGSEA in the germline V gene. The V gene lost 5 bases and the J gene lost 2 bases, with 10 bases spanning the gap. The CDR3 is made up of 13 amino acids. As DNA, the CDR3 is TGCAGCGTTTACGGGGGAACCTACAATGAGCAGTTCTTC. This sequence encodes CSVYGGTYNEQFF.

This clonotype was recorded a few times. V usage is TRBV20-1 and J usage is TRBJ2-7; D remains ambiguous. In germline, CDR1 is DFQATT, CDR2 SNEGSKA (reference sequence). This CDR3 spans 13 amino acids. Trimming took 0 bases from V and 0 from J, leaving 6 bases between them. The CDR3 is CSARERRSYEQYF. The CDR3 nucleotides read TGCAGTGCTAGAGAGAGGCGCTCCTACGAGCAGTACTTC.

This clonotype was found many times. V and J are TRBV3-1 and TRBJ2-3; TRBD2 might be the D (5 bases). The germline V gene has CDR1 LGHDT and CDR2 YNNKEL (reference sequence). The CDR3 is 16 residues long. V lost 4 bases and J 3 bases, leaving 17 bases between the germline ends. This CDR3 reads CASSPLTGSGTDTQYF. As DNA, the CDR3 is TGTGCCAGCAGCCCCTTGACGGGGTCCGGGACAGATACGCAGTATTTT.

This clonotype was recorded once. J is TRBJ2-1 and V is TRBV2, with unresolved D. Germline V lookup: CDR1 SNHLY, CDR2 FYNNEI. The CDR3 is made up of 11 amino acids. Deletions cut 4 bases from V and 5 bases from J, with 3 bases between. The CDR3 DNA follows: TGTGCCAGCAGTGTTAACAATGAGCAGTTCTTC. Translation gives CASSVNNEQFF.

This clonotype turned up a few times. The gene calls are TRBV15 and TRBJ2-5; 9 nucleotides align to TRBD2. The CDR3 loop spans 16 amino acids. Germline CDR1 and CDR2: LNHNV and YYDKDF (reference sequence). The J segment lost 2 bases and the V segment lost 5 bases, leaving 9 bases of the junction unmatched. The CDR3 spells CATSSPTSGPQETQYF. CDR3 nucleotides: TGTGCCACCAGCTCCCCGACTAGCGGCCCACAAGAGACCCAGTACTTC.